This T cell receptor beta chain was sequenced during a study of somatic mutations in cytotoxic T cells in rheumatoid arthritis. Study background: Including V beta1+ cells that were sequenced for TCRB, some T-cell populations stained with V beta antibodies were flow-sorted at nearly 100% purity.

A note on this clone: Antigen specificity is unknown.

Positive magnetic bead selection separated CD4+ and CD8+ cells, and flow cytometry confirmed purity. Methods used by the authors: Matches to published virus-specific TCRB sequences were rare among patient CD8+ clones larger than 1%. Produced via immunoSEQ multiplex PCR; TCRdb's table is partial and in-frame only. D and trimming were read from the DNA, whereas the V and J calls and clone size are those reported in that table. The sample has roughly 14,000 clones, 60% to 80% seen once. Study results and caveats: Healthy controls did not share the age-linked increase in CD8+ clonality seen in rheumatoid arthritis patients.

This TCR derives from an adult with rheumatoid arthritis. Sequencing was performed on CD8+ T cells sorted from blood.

CDR3 sequence (DNA): TGTGCCAGCAGTTTGGGGTCCTCCGCCGGGGAGCTGTTTTTT. Translated, it gives CASSLGSSAGELFF. The V call is TRBV27, the J call TRBJ2-2; D not certain. V was clipped by 3 bases and J by 6 bases, with 11 bases between them. The CDR3 sequence is 14 residues long. CDR1 and CDR2 from the germline V gene are MNHEY and SMNVEV (reference sequence).